Each of the 9 T cell receptor beta chains below was sequenced from the same sample in a study of CD8+ T cells in alopecia areata. In each case, RNA was isolated and then reverse transcribed into cDNA as the sequencing template. Using immunoSEQ multiplex PCR, the repertoire was profiled, and TCRdb retains in-frame clones only, with some absent. The sample carries 200,000 to 250,000 clones, about 58% recorded once. Treatment here: oral pan-JAK inhibitor, 5-10 mg twice daily. Sequenced here: CD4+ T cells sorted from blood, sampled at week 4, from a patient treated with tofacitinib. The source of these receptors is a human donor with alopecia areata.

V is TRBV29-1 and J is TRBJ2-5; D uncertain. V shed 5 bases and J shed 5 bases, with 18 bases lying between them. Germline V gives CDR1 SQVTM, CDR2 ANQGSEA. The CDR3 sequence is 14 residues long. Here the CDR3 reads CSVSIPGPTETQYF. In DNA, the CDR3 is TGCAGCGTTTCGATCCCAGGACCAACCGAGACCCAGTACTTC.

This chain uses TRBV30 with TRBJ2-5; maybe TRBD1 (6 bases). The V end was cut by 0 bases, the J end by 2 bases, with 13 bases between. The CDR3 contains 15 residues. Looked up from germline, CDR1 is GTSNPN and CDR2 is SVGIG (reference sequence). The CDR3 sequence: CAWSVRTARQETQYF. CDR3 sequence (DNA): TGTGCCTGGAGTGTAAGGACAGCAAGACAAGAGACCCAGTACTTC.

The genes are TRBV15 and TRBJ1-2; D gene uncertain. Trimming took 2 bases from V and 8 from J, leaving 18 bases between them. CDR1 and CDR2 (germline): LNHNV, YYDKDF (reference sequence). The CDR3 extends over 15 amino acids. CDR3 nucleotide sequence: TGTGCCACCAGCAGACAACCAAGATCCCTAGGGGGCTACACCTTC. Translating it yields CATSRQPRSLGGYTF.

The rearrangement joins TRBV6-5 to TRBJ1-2; maybe TRBD1 (5 bases). Per germline, CDR1 MNHEY and CDR2 SVGAGI. The germline V and J ends were trimmed by 2 bases and 4 bases, with 14 bases remaining between them. The CDR3 spans 15 residues. The CDR3 coding sequence is TGTGCCAGCAGTTACGGGAGACAGAACCTCTATGGCTACACCTTC. As protein: CASSYGRQNLYGYTF.

The V and J genes are TRBV30 and TRBJ2-1, with 12 bases aligning to TRBD2. The CDR3 runs 14 residues. Germline values: CDR1 GTSNPN, CDR2 SVGIG (reference sequence). With 6 bases clipped from V and 6 bases from J, the junction kept 6 bases outside the gene matches. CDR3 sequence (DNA): TGTGCCTGCCGTCTAGCGGGGGGGCCCAATGAGCAGTTCTTC. Translating it yields CACRLAGGPNEQFF.

This chain connects TRBV29-1 to TRBJ1-4; no clear D. The CDR3 length is 12 residues. Germline V lookup: CDR1 SQVTM, CDR2 ANQGSEA. V was shortened by 3 bases and J by 2 bases, with 4 bases between the two germline ends. The CDR3 loop reads CSVEGTNEKLFF. The CDR3 DNA reads TGCAGCGTTGAGGGGACTAATGAAAAACTGTTTTTT.

This clone has just one count. This chain joins TRBV30 and TRBJ2-7; D is perhaps TRBD1 (6 bases). CDR3 length: 12 amino acids. Between the trimmed V and J ends, which lost 6 bases and 3 bases, there was a span of 12 bases. Looked up from germline, CDR1 is GTSNPN and CDR2 is SVGIG (reference sequence). In DNA, the CDR3 is TGTGCCTGTGACAGGACGATCTACGAGCAGTACTTC. Its translation is CACDRTIYEQYF.

This clone has ten or more counts. The chain combines TRBV9 with TRBJ1-2; D gene unclear. Per germline, CDR1 SGDLS and CDR2 YYNGEE. CDR3 length: 13 residues. Trimming removed 0 bases at V and 2 bases at J, with 5 bases between. This CDR3 reads CASSVDGNYGYTF. The CDR3 DNA reads TGTGCCAGCAGCGTAGACGGAAACTATGGCTACACCTTC.

The J gene is TRBJ1-6, the V gene TRBV30; tentative D call: TRBD1 (6 bases). The CDR3 loop spans 13 amino acids. From germline, CDR1 is GTSNPN and CDR2 SVGIG (reference sequence). With 3 bases removed from V and 8 bases from J, the gap between germline ends came to 11 bases. DNA for the CDR3: TGTGCCTGGAGCCCCCCAGGGGATTCACCCCTCCACTTT. Its translation: CAWSPPGDSPLHF.